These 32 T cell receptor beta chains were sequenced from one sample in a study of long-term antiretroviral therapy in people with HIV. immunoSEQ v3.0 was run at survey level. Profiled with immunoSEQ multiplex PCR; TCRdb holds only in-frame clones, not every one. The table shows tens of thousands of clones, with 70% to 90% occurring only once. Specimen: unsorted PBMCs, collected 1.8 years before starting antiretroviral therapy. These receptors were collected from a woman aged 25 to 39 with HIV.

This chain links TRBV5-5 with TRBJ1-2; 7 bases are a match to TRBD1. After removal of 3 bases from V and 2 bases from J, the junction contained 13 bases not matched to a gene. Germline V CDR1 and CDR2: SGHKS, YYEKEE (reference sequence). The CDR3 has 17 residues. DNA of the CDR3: TGTGCCAGCAGCTCTTACGTGGGACAGAAGGTCAACTATGGCTACACCTTC. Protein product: CASSSYVGQKVNYGYTF.

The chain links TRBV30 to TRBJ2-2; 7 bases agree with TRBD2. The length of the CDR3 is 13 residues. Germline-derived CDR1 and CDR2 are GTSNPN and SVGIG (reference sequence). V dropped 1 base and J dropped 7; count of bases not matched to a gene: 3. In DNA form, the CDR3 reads TGTGCCTGGAGTGGGACTAGACACGGGGAGCTGTTTTTT. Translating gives CAWSGTRHGELFF.

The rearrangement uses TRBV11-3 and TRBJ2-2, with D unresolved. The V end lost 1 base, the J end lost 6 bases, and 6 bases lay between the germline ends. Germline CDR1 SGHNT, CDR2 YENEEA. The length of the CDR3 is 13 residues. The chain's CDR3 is CASSLVRAGELFF. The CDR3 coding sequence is TGTGCCAGCAGCTTAGTACGGGCCGGGGAGCTGTTTTTT.

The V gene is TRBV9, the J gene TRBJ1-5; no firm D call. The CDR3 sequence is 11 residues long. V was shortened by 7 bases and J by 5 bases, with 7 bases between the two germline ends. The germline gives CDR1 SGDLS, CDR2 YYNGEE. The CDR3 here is CASGRDQPQHF. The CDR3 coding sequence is TGTGCCAGCGGACGAGATCAGCCCCAGCATTTT.

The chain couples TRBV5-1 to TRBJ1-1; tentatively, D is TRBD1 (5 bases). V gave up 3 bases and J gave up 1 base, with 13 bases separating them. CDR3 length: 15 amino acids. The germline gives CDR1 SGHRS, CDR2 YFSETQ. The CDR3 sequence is CASSSRVTANTEAFF. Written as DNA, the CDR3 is TGCGCCAGCAGCTCCAGGGTAACGGCGAACACTGAAGCTTTCTTT. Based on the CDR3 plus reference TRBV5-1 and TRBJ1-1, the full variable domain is KAGVTQTPRYLIKTRGQQVTLSCSPISGHRSVSWYQQTPGQGLQFLFEYFSETQRNKGNFPGRFSGRQFSNSRSEMNVSTLELGDSALYLCASSSRVTANTEAFFGQGTRLTVV.

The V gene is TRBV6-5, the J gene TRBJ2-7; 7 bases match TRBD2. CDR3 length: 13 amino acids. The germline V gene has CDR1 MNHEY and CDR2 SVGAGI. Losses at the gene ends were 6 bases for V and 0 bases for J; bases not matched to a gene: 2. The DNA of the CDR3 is TGTGCCAGCAGAGCGGGGAGCTCCTACGAGCAGTACTTC. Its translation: CASRAGSSYEQYF.

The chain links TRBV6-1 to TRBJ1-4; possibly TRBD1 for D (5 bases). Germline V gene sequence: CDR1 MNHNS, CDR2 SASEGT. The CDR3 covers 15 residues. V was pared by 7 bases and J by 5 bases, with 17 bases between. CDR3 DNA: TGTGCCAGCAAGGCGCAGGGTTCGTTCAATGAAAAACTGTTTTTT. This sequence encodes CASKAQGSFNEKLFF.

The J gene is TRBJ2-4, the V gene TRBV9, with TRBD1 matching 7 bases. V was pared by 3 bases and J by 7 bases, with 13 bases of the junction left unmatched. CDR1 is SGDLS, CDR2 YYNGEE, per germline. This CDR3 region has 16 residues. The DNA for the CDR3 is TGTGCCAGCAGCGCACCCAGGGCAGGGGGTATGAACATTCAGTACTTC. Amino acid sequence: CASSAPRAGGMNIQYF.

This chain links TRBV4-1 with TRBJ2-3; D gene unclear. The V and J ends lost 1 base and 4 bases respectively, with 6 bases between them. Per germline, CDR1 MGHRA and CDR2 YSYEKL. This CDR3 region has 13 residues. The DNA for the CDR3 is TGCGCCAGCAGCCAAGGGATAGCAGATACGCAGTATTTT. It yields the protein CASSQGIADTQYF.

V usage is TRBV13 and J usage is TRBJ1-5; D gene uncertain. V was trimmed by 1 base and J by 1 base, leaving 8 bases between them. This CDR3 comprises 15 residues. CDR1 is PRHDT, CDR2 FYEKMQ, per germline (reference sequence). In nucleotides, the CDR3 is TGTGCCAGCAGCTTAGCCGGGGAAAGCAATCAGCCCCAGCATTTT. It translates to CASSLAGESNQPQHF.

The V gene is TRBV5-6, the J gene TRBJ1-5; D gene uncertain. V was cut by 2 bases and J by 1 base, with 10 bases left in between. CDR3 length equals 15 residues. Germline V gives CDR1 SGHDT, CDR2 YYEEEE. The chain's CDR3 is CASSFLAGSNQPQHF. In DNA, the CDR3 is TGTGCCAGCAGCTTTCTGGCAGGAAGCAATCAGCCCCAGCATTTT.

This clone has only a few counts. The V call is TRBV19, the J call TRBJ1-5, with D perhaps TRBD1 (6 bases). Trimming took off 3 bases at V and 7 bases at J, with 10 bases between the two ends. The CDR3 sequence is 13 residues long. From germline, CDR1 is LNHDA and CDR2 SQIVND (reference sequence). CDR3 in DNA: TGTGCCAGTAGTATCTACAGGGACCAGCCCCAGCATTTT. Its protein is CASSIYRDQPQHF.

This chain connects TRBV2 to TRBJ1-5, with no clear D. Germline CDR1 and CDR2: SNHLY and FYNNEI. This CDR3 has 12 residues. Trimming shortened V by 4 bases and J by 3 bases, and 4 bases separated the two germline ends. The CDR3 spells CASSGNNQPQHF. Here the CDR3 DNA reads TGTGCCAGCAGTGGGAACAATCAGCCCCAGCATTTT.

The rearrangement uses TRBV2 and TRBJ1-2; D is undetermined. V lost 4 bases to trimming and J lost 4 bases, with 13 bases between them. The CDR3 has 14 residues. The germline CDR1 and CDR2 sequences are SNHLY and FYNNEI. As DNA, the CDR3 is TGTGCCAGCAGTGGTATTCGGGTAGGCTATGGCTACACCTTC. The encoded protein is CASSGIRVGYGYTF.

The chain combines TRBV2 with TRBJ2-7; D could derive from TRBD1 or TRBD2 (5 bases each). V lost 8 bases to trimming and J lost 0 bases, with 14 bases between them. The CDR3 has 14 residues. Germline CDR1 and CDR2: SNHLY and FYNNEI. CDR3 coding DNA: TGTGCCAGCCCGGGACCTCCGAGCTCCTACGAGCAGTACGTC. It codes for CASPGPPSSYEQYV.

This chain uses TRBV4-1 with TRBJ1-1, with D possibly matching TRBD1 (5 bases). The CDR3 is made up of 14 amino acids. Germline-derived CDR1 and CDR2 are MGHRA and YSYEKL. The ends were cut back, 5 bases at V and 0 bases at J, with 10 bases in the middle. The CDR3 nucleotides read TGCGCCAGCAGCAGCGACAGTATGAACACTGAAGCTTTCTTT. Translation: CASSSDSMNTEAFF.

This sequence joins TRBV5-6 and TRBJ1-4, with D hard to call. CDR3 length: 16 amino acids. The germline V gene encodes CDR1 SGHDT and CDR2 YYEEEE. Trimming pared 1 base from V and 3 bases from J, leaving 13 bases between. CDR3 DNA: TGTGCCAGCAGCTTGTCCCAGGCTGACGCTAATGAAAAACTGTTTTTT. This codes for CASSLSQADANEKLFF.

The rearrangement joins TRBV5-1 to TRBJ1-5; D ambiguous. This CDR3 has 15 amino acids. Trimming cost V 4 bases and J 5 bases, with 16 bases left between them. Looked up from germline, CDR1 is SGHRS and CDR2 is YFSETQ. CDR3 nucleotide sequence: TGCGCCAGCAGCCTGTCAGGTGTACGAGATCAGCCCCAGCATTTT. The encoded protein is CASSLSGVRDQPQHF.

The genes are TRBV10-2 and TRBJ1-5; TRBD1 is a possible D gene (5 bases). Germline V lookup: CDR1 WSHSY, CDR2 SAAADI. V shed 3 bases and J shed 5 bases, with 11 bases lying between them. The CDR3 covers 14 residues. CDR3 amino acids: CASSDRVGDQPQHF. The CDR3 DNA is TGCGCCAGCAGTGACAGGGTAGGGGATCAGCCCCAGCATTTT.

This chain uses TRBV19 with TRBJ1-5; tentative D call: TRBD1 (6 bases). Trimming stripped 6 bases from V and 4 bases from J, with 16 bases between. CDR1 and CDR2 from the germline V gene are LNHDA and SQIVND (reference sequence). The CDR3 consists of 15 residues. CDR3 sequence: CASSEHGTRNQPQHF. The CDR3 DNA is TGTGCCAGTAGCGAGCACGGGACACGGAATCAGCCCCAGCATTTT.

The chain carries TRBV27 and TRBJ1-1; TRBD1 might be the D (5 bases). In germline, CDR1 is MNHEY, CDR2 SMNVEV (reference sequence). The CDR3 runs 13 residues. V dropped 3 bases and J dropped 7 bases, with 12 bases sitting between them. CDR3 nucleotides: TGTGCCAGCAGTTTTCGACTCGGGGGTGAAGCTTTCTTT. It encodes CASSFRLGGEAFF.

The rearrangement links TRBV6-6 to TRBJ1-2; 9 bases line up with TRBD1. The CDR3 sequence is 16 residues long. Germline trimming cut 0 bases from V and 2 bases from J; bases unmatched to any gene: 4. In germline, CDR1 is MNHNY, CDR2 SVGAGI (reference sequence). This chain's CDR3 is CASSYSGQGLNYGYTF. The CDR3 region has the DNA TGTGCCAGCAGTTACTCCGGACAGGGGCTGAACTATGGCTACACCTTC.

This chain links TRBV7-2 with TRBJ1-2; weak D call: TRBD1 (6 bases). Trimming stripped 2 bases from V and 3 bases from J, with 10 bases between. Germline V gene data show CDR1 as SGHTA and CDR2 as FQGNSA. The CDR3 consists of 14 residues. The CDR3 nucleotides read TGTGCCAGCAGCTTAATAGGGGGTGACTATGGCTACACCTTC. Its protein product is CASSLIGGDYGYTF. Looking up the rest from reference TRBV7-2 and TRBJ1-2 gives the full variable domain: GAGVSQSPSNKVTEKGKDVELRCDPISGHTALYWYRQSLGQGLEFLIYFQGNSAPDKSGLPSDRFSAERTGGSVSTLTIQRTQQEDSAVYLCASSLIGGDYGYTFGSGTRLTVV.

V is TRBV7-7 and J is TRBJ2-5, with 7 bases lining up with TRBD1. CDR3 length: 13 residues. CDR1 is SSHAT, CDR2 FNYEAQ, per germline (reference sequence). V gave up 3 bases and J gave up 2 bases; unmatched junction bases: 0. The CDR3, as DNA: TGTGCCAGCAGCTTGGACAGGCAAGAGACCCAGTACTTC. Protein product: CASSLDRQETQYF.

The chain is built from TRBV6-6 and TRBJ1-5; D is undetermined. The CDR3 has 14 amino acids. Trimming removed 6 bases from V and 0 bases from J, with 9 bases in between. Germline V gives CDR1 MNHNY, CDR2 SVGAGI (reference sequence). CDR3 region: CASRSGHSNQPQHF. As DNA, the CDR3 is TGTGCCAGCAGGTCAGGCCATAGCAATCAGCCCCAGCATTTT.

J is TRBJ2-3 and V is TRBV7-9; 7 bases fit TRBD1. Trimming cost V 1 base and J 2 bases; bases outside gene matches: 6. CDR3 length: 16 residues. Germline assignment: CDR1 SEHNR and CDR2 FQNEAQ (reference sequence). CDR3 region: CASSLVGQGVTDTQYF. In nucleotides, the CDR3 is TGTGCCAGCAGCTTAGTTGGGCAGGGGGTCACAGATACGCAGTATTTT.

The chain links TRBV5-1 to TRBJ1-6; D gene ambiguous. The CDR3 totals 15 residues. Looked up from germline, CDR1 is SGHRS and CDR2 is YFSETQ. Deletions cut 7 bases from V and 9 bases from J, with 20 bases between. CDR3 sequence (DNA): TGCGCCAGCTCCCCGGACGCCGGGCACCGTTCACCCCTCCACTTT. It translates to CASSPDAGHRSPLHF. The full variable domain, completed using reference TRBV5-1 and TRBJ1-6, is KAGVTQTPRYLIKTRGQQVTLSCSPISGHRSVSWYQQTPGQGLQFLFEYFSETQRNKGNFPGRFSGRQFSNSRSEMNVSTLELGDSALYLCASSPDAGHRSPLHFGNGTRLTVT.

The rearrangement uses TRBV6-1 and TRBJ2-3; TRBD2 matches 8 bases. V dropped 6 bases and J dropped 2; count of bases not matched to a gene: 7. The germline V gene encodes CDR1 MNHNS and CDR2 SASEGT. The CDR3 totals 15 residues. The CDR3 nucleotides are TGTGCCAGCAGGGCACTAGCGGCCCTCACAGATACGCAGTATTTT. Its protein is CASRALAALTDTQYF.

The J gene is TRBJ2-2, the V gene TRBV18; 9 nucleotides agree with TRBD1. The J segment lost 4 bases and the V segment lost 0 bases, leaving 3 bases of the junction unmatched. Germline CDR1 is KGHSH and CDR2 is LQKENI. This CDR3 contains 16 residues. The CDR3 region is CASSPPGQGPTGELFF. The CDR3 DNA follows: TGTGCCAGCTCACCACCGGGACAGGGACCCACCGGGGAGCTGTTTTTT. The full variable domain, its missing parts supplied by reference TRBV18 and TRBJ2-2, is NAGVMQNPRHLVRRRGQEARLRCSPMKGHSHVYWYRQLPEEGLKFMVYLQKENIIDESGMPKERFSAEFPKEGPSILRIQQVVRGDSAAYFCASSPPGQGPTGELFFGEGSRLTVL.

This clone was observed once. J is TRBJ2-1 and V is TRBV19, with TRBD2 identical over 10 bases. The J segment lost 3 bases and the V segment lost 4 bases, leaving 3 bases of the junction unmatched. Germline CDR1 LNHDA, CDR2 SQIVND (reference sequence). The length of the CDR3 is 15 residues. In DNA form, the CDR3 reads TGTGCCAGTAGTAATAGCGGGGGGCACTACAATGAGCAGTTCTTC. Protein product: CASSNSGGHYNEQFF.

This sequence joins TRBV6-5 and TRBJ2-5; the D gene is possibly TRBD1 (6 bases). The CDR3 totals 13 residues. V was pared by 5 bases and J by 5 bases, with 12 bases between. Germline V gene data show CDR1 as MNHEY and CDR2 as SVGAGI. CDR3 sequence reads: CASSLQGGETQYF. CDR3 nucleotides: TGTGCCAGCAGTCTACAGGGCGGGGAGACCCAGTACTTC.

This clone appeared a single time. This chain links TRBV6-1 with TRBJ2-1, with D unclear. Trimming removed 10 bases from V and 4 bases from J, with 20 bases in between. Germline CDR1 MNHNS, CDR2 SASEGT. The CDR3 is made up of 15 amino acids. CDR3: CATRSDGRTYNEQFF. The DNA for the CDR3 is TGTGCCACCCGGAGTGACGGCCGAACGTACAATGAGCAGTTCTTC.